These T cell receptor beta chains were read from a single sample in a study of blood T cell repertoires in COVID-19. Sequenced by immunoSEQ multiplex PCR; TCRdb stores in-frame clones only, minus some. The repertoire holds approximately 280,000 clones, about 90% seen once, with around 1.7% in the top ten. Sequencing used PBMCs or T cells enriched from blood (not recorded which). All receptors derive from a woman under 30 with acute COVID-19. The CDR3 runs from the conserved cysteine through the conserved F or W. Fields, in order: J gene, V gene, clone size, D gene, CDR3 DNA, CDR3 protein. A D gene is named only where the DNA matches it firmly. Size is stated for part of the rows, as once, few or many counts, or as a class when the clone is expanded.

TRBJ1-5,TRBV27,NA,NA,TGTGCCAGCAGTTTAGAGGGTGGTCAGCCCCAGCATTTT,CASSLEGGQPQHF
TRBJ2-4,TRBV6-2/TRBV6-3,NA,TRBD2,TGTGCCAGCAGTTACAGGCTAGCGGGAGCCAAAAACATTCAGTACTTC,CASSYRLAGAKNIQYF
TRBJ2-2,TRBV23-1,NA,NA,TGCGCCAGCAGTCAACCAAGGGGGAACACCGGGGAGCTGTTTTTT,CASSQPRGNTGELFF
TRBJ1-5,TRBV6-5,few,NA,TGTGCCAGCAGACCGTCAGGTCAGCCCCAGCATTTT,CASRPSGQPQHF
TRBJ1-2,TRBV16,once,NA,TGTGCCAGCAGCCAAACCGCAATACCAGGAAACTATGGCTACACCTTC,CASSQTAIPGNYGYTF
TRBJ1-2,TRBV30,NA,TRBD1,TGTGCCTGGAGTCTAGGGGGTACAGGGGGAGTTTTTGGCTACACCTTC,CAWSLGGTGGVFGYTF
TRBJ2-1,TRBV27,NA,NA,TGTGCCAGCAGTGGGGGGAATGAGCAGTTCTTC,CASSGGNEQFF
TRBJ2-1,TRBV24-1,NA,NA,TGTGCCACCAGTGCCAAGTCGGGGTTGGGCGGTAACAATGAGCAGTTCTTC,CATSAKSGLGGNNEQFF
TRBJ2-5,TRBV5-4,NA,TRBD1,TGTGCCAGCAGCCCCCCCGCGACAGGGAAAGAGACCCAGTACTTC,CASSPPATGKETQYF
TRBJ2-7,TRBV3-1/TRBV3-2,few,NA,TGTGCCAGCAGCCTCCGACAATTCTACGAGCAGTACTTC,CASSLRQFYEQYF
TRBJ1-1,TRBV2,NA,NA,TGTGCCAGCAAGTCAGGGATGAACACTGAAGCTTTCTTT,CASKSGMNTEAFF
TRBJ2-1,TRBV18,NA,NA,TGTGCCAGCTCACCGTGGGCGGGAAGGGATGAGCAGTTCTTC,CASSPWAGRDEQFF
TRBJ2-7,TRBV5-5,NA,TRBD1,TGTGCCAGCAGCTTGCCCGGGACAGGGGCCTACGAGCAGTACTTC,CASSLPGTGAYEQYF
TRBJ1-1,TRBV12-3/TRBV12-4,NA,TRBD1,TGTGCCAGCAGCGGACAGGGAGGCACTGAAGCTTTCTTT,CASSGQGGTEAFF
TRBJ2-1,TRBV4-1,NA,TRBD2,TGCGCCAGCAGCCACGGACTAGGGAACAATGAGCAGTTCTTC,CASSHGLGNNEQFF
TRBJ1-4,TRBV5-8,once,TRBD1,TGTGCCAGCAGCCGGGACAGGGGAGGAAAACTGTTTTTT,CASSRDRGGKLFF
TRBJ2-7,TRBV11-2,NA,NA,TGTGCCAGCAGCTTAGGGAGTTCTCACTTAAGCGACGAGCAGTACTTC,CASSLGSSHLSDEQYF
TRBJ1-2,TRBV5-4,NA,NA,TGTGCCAGCAGCAACACTAACCAGGGGCCTGGCTACACCTTC,CASSNTNQGPGYTF
TRBJ2-7,TRBV6-5,NA,TRBD1,TGTGCCAGCAGCCGACGGACAGGGGGGTCCGAGCAGTACTTC,CASSRRTGGSEQYF
TRBJ1-1,TRBV19,NA,NA,TGTGCCAGTAGTGGTACTACTGAAGCTTTCTTT,CASSGTTEAFF
TRBJ2-1,TRBV5-1,NA,TRBD1,TGCGCCAGCAGCACGGGACAGGGCAATGAGCAGTTCTTC,CASSTGQGNEQFF
TRBJ2-7,TRBV7-9,NA,NA,TGTGCCAGCAGCTTCGCCTACTACGAGCAGTACTTC,CASSFAYYEQYF
TRBJ1-2,TRBV18,NA,NA,TGTGCCAGCTCACCACGGGGACTAGGGAGCAACTATGGCTACACCTTC,CASSPRGLGSNYGYTF
TRBJ1-2,TRBV18,NA,TRBD1,TGTGCCAGCTCACCGGGACAGGCGAACTATGGCTACACCTTC,CASSPGQANYGYTF
TRBJ2-7,TRBV2,few,NA,TGTGCCAGCAGAAAAACCCAGGGAATAAGCGAGCAGTACTTC,CASRKTQGISEQYF
TRBJ2-7,TRBV27,NA,NA,TGTGCCAGCAGTTTATTCCTAACTAGCAGCCCCTACGAGCAGTACTTC,CASSLFLTSSPYEQYF
TRBJ2-3,TRBV6-5,NA,NA,TGTGCCACAGCGCTGGATACTAGCACAGATACGCAGTATTTT,CATALDTSTDTQYF
TRBJ2-7,TRBV19,NA,TRBD2,TGTGCCAGCGCTCCCTCCGGGACTAGCGGGAGGACCTACGAGCAGTACTTC,CASAPSGTSGRTYEQYF
TRBJ2-2,TRBV5-6,NA,TRBD2,TGTGCCAGCAGCTTGGGACTAGCTCGGCACACCGGGGAGCTGTTTTTT,CASSLGLARHTGELFF
TRBJ2-1,TRBV5-1,NA,NA,TGCGCCAGCAGCCTAACCACTAAGGATTACTTCTTC,CASSLTTKDYFF
TRBJ2-7,TRBV9,NA,NA,TGTGCCAGCAGCGTAGAGGGAGCTACGGGGGAGCAGTACTTC,CASSVEGATGEQYF
TRBJ2-7,TRBV7-8,NA,TRBD1,TGTGCCAGCAGCGGAATGCCGGGACAGGGAACTCGTAGCTACGAGCAGTACTTC,CASSGMPGQGTRSYEQYF
TRBJ2-7,TRBV15,NA,NA,TGTGCCACCAGCTACAGAGTCCCTACTAGGGAGCAGTACTTC,CATSYRVPTREQYF
TRBJ1-5,TRBV4-1,NA,NA,TGCGCCAGCAGCCAAGATTTGGGGGCAGGGGAAGGGCCCCAGCATTTT,CASSQDLGAGEGPQHF
TRBJ1-5,TRBV27,NA,TRBD1,TGTGCCAGCAGAGGACAGGGCAATCAGCCCCAGCATTTT,CASRGQGNQPQHF
TRBJ2-1,TRBV2,NA,TRBD2,TGTGCCAGCAGATTAGCGGGATTTTACAATGAGCAGTTCTTC,CASRLAGFYNEQFF
TRBJ1-5,TRBV30,NA,TRBD1,TGTGCCTGGAGTGAGGGACAGGGGGCGGGTCAGCCCCAGCATTTT,CAWSEGQGAGQPQHF
TRBJ2-1,TRBV6-5,NA,NA,TGTGCCAGCAGCCTTATGGGACTGTACAATGAGCAGTTCTTC,CASSLMGLYNEQFF
TRBJ2-3,TRBV15,NA,TRBD2,TGTGCCACCAGCAGACCCCGAGGTAGCGGGACAGATACGCAGTATTTT,CATSRPRGSGTDTQYF
TRBJ2-7,TRBV19,NA,TRBD2,TGTGCCAGTAGTATCGGTCCGGGACTAGCGGGAGTGGGAAACTACGAGCAGTACTTC,CASSIGPGLAGVGNYEQYF
TRBJ1-4,TRBV5-4,NA,TRBD1,TGTGCCAGCAGCATCCATGGGACAGGAACTAATGAAAAACTGTTTTTT,CASSIHGTGTNEKLFF
TRBJ2-7,TRBV10-1,NA,TRBD2,TGCGCCAGCAGTGAGTCGTATCGGGAGGACGCCACCTACGAGCAGTACTTC,CASSESYREDATYEQYF
TRBJ2-3,TRBV28,NA,TRBD1,TGTGCCAGCAGTTACTCCACCACCGGGACAGGGGGTATTGGTACGCAGTATTTT,CASSYSTTGTGGIGTQYF
TRBJ2-1,TRBV24-1,NA,TRBD2,TGTGCCACCAGTGACTCCCTAGCGGGAGCCTACAATGAGCAGTTCTTC,CATSDSLAGAYNEQFF
TRBJ2-5,TRBV5-1,NA,NA,TGCGCCAGCAGCGGTGGGGGGGGCCCCAGTGGGGAGACCCAGTACTTC,CASSGGGGPSGETQYF
TRBJ2-3,TRBV5-1,NA,NA,TGCGCCAGCAGCAGAAGGGAGGTACCAGATACGCAGTATTTT,CASSRREVPDTQYF
TRBJ2-2,TRBV12-5,NA,NA,TGTGCTAGTGGTCCCCCCGGGGTCGGGACCGGGGAGCTGTTTTTT,CASGPPGVGTGELFF
TRBJ1-3,TRBV7-9,once,NA,TGTGCCAGCAGCTTAGCTCTCAAAGCGTCTGGAAACACCATATATTTT,CASSLALKASGNTIYF
TRBJ1-1,TRBV3-1/TRBV3-2,once,TRBD1,TGTGCCAGCAGCCCCGGGCCGGGACAGGGGGCGAACACTGAAGCTTTCTTT,CASSPGPGQGANTEAFF
TRBJ2-2,TRBV9,NA,TRBD1,TGTGCCAGCAGCGCAGGACAGGGATATAACACCGGGGAGCTGTTTTTT,CASSAGQGYNTGELFF
TRBJ1-5,TRBV11-2,NA,NA,TGTGCCAGCAGCTTAGAACAGAATAGCAATCAGCCCCAGCATTTT,CASSLEQNSNQPQHF
TRBJ1-5,TRBV6-5,NA,TRBD1,TGTGCCAGCAGTTACAAGGACAGGGACGATCAGCCCCAGCATTTT,CASSYKDRDDQPQHF
TRBJ2-7,TRBV5-1,NA,TRBD2,TGCGCCAGCAGCTCGGCTAGCGGGAGTAACGAGCAGTACTTC,CASSSASGSNEQYF
TRBJ1-4,TRBV27,NA,NA,TGTGCCAGCAGTCCTAACAGGGTTTTAAATGAAAAACTGTTTTTT,CASSPNRVLNEKLFF
TRBJ1-3,TRBV18,once,NA,TGTGCCAGCTCACAACAGAACTCTGGAAACACCATATATTTT,CASSQQNSGNTIYF
TRBJ2-5,TRBV2,NA,TRBD1,TGTGCCAGCAGTTTCTCCCGGACAGGAACTCAAGAGACCCAGTACTTC,CASSFSRTGTQETQYF
TRBJ2-5,TRBV3-1/TRBV3-2,NA,TRBD1,TGTGCCAGCAGCCTGGACAGGGGGTTCGGCGAGACCCAGTACTTC,CASSLDRGFGETQYF
TRBJ2-2,TRBV10-1,few,TRBD1,TGCGCCAGCAGTGAGGCAGGGGGTAGCACCGGGGAGCTGTTTTTT,CASSEAGGSTGELFF
TRBJ2-4,TRBV7-9,once,TRBD1,TGTGCCAGCAGCTCCCCCGGGACAGGGGGTGAAATTCAGTACTTC,CASSSPGTGGEIQYF
TRBJ1-2,TRBV5-4,NA,TRBD1,TGTGCCAGCAGCTCGCAGGGGGGTAACTATGGCTACACCTTC,CASSSQGGNYGYTF